The clone carrying this T cell receptor (beta chain) was found once. Its cognate antigen is unknown. This entry comes from a study of cytomegalovirus exposure and HLA in healthy donors. General study results and limits: CMV serostatus alone was available as immune exposure information.

PCR was performed using 60 Vbeta and 13 Jbeta primers. Libraries were prepared by immunoSEQ multiplex PCR; TCRdb keeps only in-frame clonotypes and omits some of them. The sample records approximately 110,000 clones, around 77% being singletons. The length of the CDR3 is 15 residues. CDR1 and CDR2 (germline): SGHRS, YFSETQ. The germline V and J ends were trimmed by 0 bases and 5 bases, with 9 bases remaining between them. The gene calls are TRBV5-1 and TRBJ1-6; the D gene is possibly TRBD1 (6 bases). The source material was PBMCs. This receptor was taken from a woman between 40 and 50 years old in good health and CMV-seropositive. Written as DNA, the CDR3 is TGCGCCAGCAGCTTGGAGGGACAAAATAATTCACCCCTCCACTTT. Translating gives CASSLEGQNNSPLHF.